The rows below give T cell receptor beta chains drawn from one sample of a study of blood T cell repertoires in COVID-19. Assay used: immunoSEQ multiplex PCR; TCRdb lists only in-frame clones, some missing. The table has approximately 210,000 clones, roughly 84% seen once. The sample taken for sequencing was peripheral blood. These receptors all stem from a middle-aged woman who had recovered from COVID-19. Both conserved end residues are part of each CDR3. A D gene is named only where the DNA matches it firmly. Clone size is stated in some rows and not others, as once, few, many or a class when expanded.

v_gene	d_gene	j_gene	abundance	CDR3nt	CDR3aa
TRBV6-2/TRBV6-3	NA	TRBJ1-1	NA	TGTGCCAGCAGTTACTCGGCATACACTGAAGCTTTCTTT	CASSYSAYTEAFF
TRBV3-1/TRBV3-2	NA	TRBJ2-2	NA	TGTGCCAGCAGCCAAACGGGAGCGTCTAATACCGGGGAGCTGTTTTTT	CASSQTGASNTGELFF
TRBV20-1	TRBD2	TRBJ2-1	NA	TGCAGTGCTAGTCGGGCTAGCGGAGCCAATGAGCAGTTCTTC	CSASRASGANEQFF
TRBV11-2	TRBD1	TRBJ1-1	NA	TGTGCCAGCAGCTTACAGGGGGCCTACTTGGGCATGAACACTGAAGCTTTCTTT	CASSLQGAYLGMNTEAFF
TRBV9	NA	TRBJ2-2	NA	TGTGCCAGCACCGATAGTGTAGCCGGGGAGCTGTTTTTT	CASTDSVAGELFF
TRBV6-5	TRBD1	TRBJ1-1	NA	TGTGCCAGCAGTTACGGGACAGGTCAGACTGAAGCTTTCTTT	CASSYGTGQTEAFF
TRBV30	TRBD2	TRBJ2-7	NA	TGTGCCGGCCACCAACTAGCGAGCTCCTACGAGCAGTACTTC	CAGHQLASSYEQYF
TRBV19	TRBD1	TRBJ2-5	NA	TGTGCCAGTAGTGTAGGGGGCACAGAGACCCAGTACTTC	CASSVGGTETQYF
TRBV10-3	NA	TRBJ1-1	once	TGTGCCATCAGTGATGCGGGAAACACTGAAGCTTTCTTT	CAISDAGNTEAFF
TRBV6-5	NA	TRBJ2-7	NA	TGTGCCAGCAGTACCAGACAGGCCTCGGACGAGCAGTACTTC	CASSTRQASDEQYF
TRBV6-5	TRBD1	TRBJ2-4	NA	TGTGCCAGCACCAAGGACAGGGAAGGTGAAAACATTCAGTACTTC	CASTKDREGENIQYF
TRBV6-2/TRBV6-3	NA	TRBJ2-1	NA	TGTGCCAGCAGCTTCCTCTCTAGCGTCCTGGGGAATGAGCAGTTCTTC	CASSFLSSVLGNEQFF
TRBV18	NA	TRBJ2-6	NA	TGTGCCAGCTCGCTGCGGTCGGAGAGCTCTGGGGCCAACGTCCTGACTTTC	CASSLRSESSGANVLTF
TRBV5-1	TRBD1	TRBJ2-1	NA	TGCGCCAGCAGCCGACTAAAAGGGGACAGGGGTGTCAATGAGCAGTTCTTC	CASSRLKGDRGVNEQFF
TRBV7-2	TRBD2	TRBJ2-7	NA	TGTGCCAGCAGCTTAGAGGGATTAGCGGGCTCAGAGCAGTACTTC	CASSLEGLAGSEQYF
TRBV4-3	TRBD2	TRBJ2-3	NA	TGCGCCAGCAGCCAAGAGGCGGGAGGTGGCCCAGATACGCAGTATTTT	CASSQEAGGGPDTQYF
TRBV7-8	NA	TRBJ2-5	NA	TGTGCCAGCAGCTTTAACAGGAAAGAGACCCAGTACTTC	CASSFNRKETQYF
TRBV7-2	TRBD1	TRBJ2-7	NA	TGTGCCAGCAGCGTCGGGACAGGGCAAGAGTACGAGCAGTACTTC	CASSVGTGQEYEQYF
TRBV7-9	TRBD2	TRBJ2-3	NA	TGTGCCAGCACCCGACTAGCGGTCACAGATACGCAGTATTTT	CASTRLAVTDTQYF
TRBV29-1	NA	TRBJ1-1	NA	TGCAGCGTTGAGGGCAGGGGCATGCATAGCACTGAAGCTTTCTTT	CSVEGRGMHSTEAFF
TRBV6-5	TRBD2	TRBJ2-1	NA	TGTGCCAGCAGTTCCGGACTAGCGGGGAAGTACAATGAGCAGTTCTTC	CASSSGLAGKYNEQFF
TRBV5-1	NA	TRBJ1-6	few	TGCGCCAGCAGCTCCAGGGACAAAAATTCACCCCTCCACTTT	CASSSRDKNSPLHF
TRBV9	NA	TRBJ1-6	NA	TGTGCCAGCAGCTTAGAGGGACGGGGGAATTCACCCCTCCACTTT	CASSLEGRGNSPLHF
TRBV4-3	TRBD2	TRBJ2-7	NA	TGCGCCAGCAGCTCTCGTCTGGGGGGGGTCTACGAGCAGTACTTC	CASSSRLGGVYEQYF
TRBV28	TRBD1	TRBJ2-7	NA	TGTGCCAGCAGTTTAGGGGGACAGGGGTACGAGCAGTACTTC	CASSLGGQGYEQYF
TRBV27	TRBD1	TRBJ2-1	NA	TGTGCCAGCAGTTTAAGAGTGGACAGGGGTGAGCAGTTCTTC	CASSLRVDRGEQFF
TRBV18	NA	TRBJ2-7	NA	TGTGCCAGCTCACCATCGCGCAGGGGTGGATCATACGAGCAGTACTTC	CASSPSRRGGSYEQYF
TRBV19	TRBD1	TRBJ2-7	NA	TGTGCCAGTAGCCTCCCGGGACAGGGAGAGTACGAGCAGTACTTC	CASSLPGQGEYEQYF
TRBV29-1	NA	TRBJ1-3	NA	TGCAGCGGGGCGCGAGGAAACACCATATATTTT	CSGARGNTIYF
TRBV2	TRBD2	TRBJ2-1	once	TGTGCCAGCACCGGACTAGCACAGAGCTCCTACAATGAGCAGTTCTTC	CASTGLAQSSYNEQFF
TRBV5-1	TRBD2	TRBJ2-3	NA	TGCGCCAGCAGCCTACCGGGACTAGCGGTCTCTAGCACAGATACGCAGTATTTT	CASSLPGLAVSSTDTQYF
TRBV5-8	TRBD2	TRBJ2-1	NA	TGTGCCAGCAGCTTGGCTGGGAGGCTAGCGGGGGCGAGGGGGGATGAGCAGTTCTTC	CASSLAGRLAGARGDEQFF
TRBV6-5	TRBD2	TRBJ2-1	NA	TGTGCCAGCAGTTCCAATAGCGGGAGGGCCCGGAATGAGCAGTTCTTC	CASSSNSGRARNEQFF
TRBV27	TRBD1	TRBJ1-2	NA	TGTGCCAGCAGTTTTGGGACAGGGGATGGCTACACCTTC	CASSFGTGDGYTF
TRBV7-3	NA	TRBJ2-1	NA	TGTGCCAGCAGCCCACAACCGCCGGGACAACACAATGAGCAGTTCTTC	CASSPQPPGQHNEQFF
TRBV7-2	TRBD2	TRBJ2-1	few	TGTGCCAGCAGCCCCGCGGGGGTTTTAACCTACAATGAGCAGTTCTTC	CASSPAGVLTYNEQFF
TRBV28	NA	TRBJ2-7	NA	TGTGCCAGCAGCAGTGCCGGGACACTCTACGAGCAGTACTTC	CASSSAGTLYEQYF
TRBV6-8	NA	TRBJ2-1	NA	TGTGCCAGCAGGGACCCTCCTGGACAGATGGGGCCGTGCAATGAGCAGTTCTTC	CASRDPPGQMGPCNEQFF
TRBV28	NA	TRBJ1-3	NA	TGTGCCAGCAGTCCAGGGTACGCTGGAAACACCATATATTTT	CASSPGYAGNTIYF
TRBV10-3	TRBD1	TRBJ1-5	NA	TGTGCCATCAGTGCCCCGGCCCGGGACAGAGATCAGCCCCAGCATTTT	CAISAPARDRDQPQHF
TRBV5-1	TRBD2	TRBJ2-2	NA	TGCGCCAGCAGCTCTTCTAGCGGGAGTCACACCGGGGAGCTGTTTTTT	CASSSSSGSHTGELFF